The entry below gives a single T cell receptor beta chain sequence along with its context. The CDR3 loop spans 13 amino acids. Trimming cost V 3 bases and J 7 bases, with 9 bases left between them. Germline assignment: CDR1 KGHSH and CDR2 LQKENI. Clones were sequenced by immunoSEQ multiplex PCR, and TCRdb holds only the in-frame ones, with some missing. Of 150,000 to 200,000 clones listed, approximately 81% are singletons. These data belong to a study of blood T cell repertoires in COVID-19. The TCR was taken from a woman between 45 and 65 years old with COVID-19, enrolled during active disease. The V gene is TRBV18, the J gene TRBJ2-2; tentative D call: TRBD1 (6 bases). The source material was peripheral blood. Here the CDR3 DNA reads TGTGCCAGCTCACCTCAGACAGGCGGGGAGCTGTTTTTT. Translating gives CASSPQTGGELFF.